One and the same sample provided the 24 T cell receptor beta chains below, sequenced in a study of T cell responses to AZD1222 COVID-19 vaccine. Here immunoSEQ multiplex PCR was the method, and the copy in TCRdb shows in-frame clones only, minus some. The table lists about 190,000 clones, 85% to 95% of them singletons, with 1% to 1.5% in the top ten. Sequencing was performed on peripheral blood, taken on day 0 of AZD1222 vaccination. The receptors were sampled from an adult in good health.

The gene calls are TRBV27 and TRBJ2-2; D possibly corresponds to TRBD1 (5 bases). The CDR3 loop spans 14 amino acids. Trimming left V 5 bases short and J 1 base short, with 8 bases between. CDR1 and CDR2 from the germline V gene are MNHEY and SMNVEV (reference sequence). The CDR3 loop reads CASSQGMNTGELFF. The CDR3, as DNA: TGTGCCAGCAGTCAGGGAATGAACACCGGGGAGCTGTTTTTT.

This chain links TRBV30 with TRBJ2-3; tentative D call: TRBD1 (5 bases). The CDR3 length is 15 residues. Germline V lookup: CDR1 GTSNPN, CDR2 SVGIG (reference sequence). V was trimmed by 3 bases and J by 5 bases, leaving 18 bases between them. CDR3 protein: CAWSPRTPRIDTQYF. For the CDR3, the DNA is TGTGCCTGGAGCCCCCGGACACCCCGGATAGATACGCAGTATTTT.

The V gene is TRBV27, the J gene TRBJ1-5; no clear D. Germline V gene data show CDR1 as MNHEY and CDR2 as SMNVEV (reference sequence). Trimming left V 6 bases short and J 4 bases short, with 16 bases between. This CDR3 has 15 residues. The CDR3 coding sequence is TGTGCCAGCAGCTTAGGGAGAGGTGTGAATCAGCCCCAGCATTTT. Encoded protein: CASSLGRGVNQPQHF.

The rearrangement joins TRBV18 to TRBJ1-1; D is unclear. Germline V gives CDR1 KGHSH, CDR2 LQKENI. The CDR3 runs 14 residues. Trimming pared 0 bases from V and 1 base from J, leaving 6 bases between. CDR3 amino acids: CASSPPEGNTEAFF. CDR3 in DNA: TGTGCCAGCTCACCACCGGAGGGGAACACTGAAGCTTTCTTT.

This chain connects TRBV3-1 (or the pseudogene TRBV3-2) to TRBJ2-5; D gene uncertain. V was trimmed by 5 bases and J by 3 bases, leaving 4 bases between them. There are 11 residues in the CDR3. Per the germline V gene, CDR1 is LGHDT and CDR2 is YNNKEL (reference sequence). CDR3 residues: CASSLKETQYF. DNA for the CDR3: TGTGCCAGCAGCTTGAAAGAGACCCAGTACTTC.

The chain carries TRBV19 and TRBJ1-2; D gene ambiguous. CDR3 length: 13 amino acids. Germline CDR1 and CDR2: LNHDA and SQIVND (reference sequence). Trimming took 7 bases from V and 8 from J, leaving 17 bases between them. The chain's CDR3 is CASKALGVFGYTF. CDR3 in DNA: TGTGCCAGTAAAGCGCTGGGTGTGTTCGGCTACACCTTC.

The chain joins TRBV5-6 to TRBJ1-5; 7 bases align to TRBD1. The CDR3 is 16 residues long. CDR1 SGHDT and CDR2 YYEEEE come from the germline V gene. Losses at the gene ends were 1 base for V and 1 base for J; bases not matched to a gene: 5. The CDR3 sequence: CASSLRGPLSNQPQHF. The CDR3 DNA follows: TGTGCCAGCAGCTTGAGGGGGCCCTTGAGCAATCAGCCCCAGCATTTT.

As DNA, the CDR3 is TGTGCCAGCAGTACAGGGTTAGCTTTCTTT. Translated: CASSTGLAFF. The chain recombines TRBV2 with TRBJ1-1; D is possibly TRBD1 (6 bases). V was shortened by 5 bases and J by 10 bases, with 8 bases between the two germline ends. Germline values: CDR1 SNHLY, CDR2 FYNNEI. The CDR3 is 10 amino acids.

This chain joins TRBV28 and TRBJ1-3; D uncertain. Germline CDR1 is MDHEN and CDR2 is SYDVKM. The CDR3 contains 15 residues. Trimming stripped 0 bases from V and 7 bases from J, with 13 bases between. The CDR3 DNA reads as TGTGCCAGCAGTTTATGGGGAAGGAGAGGCAACACCATATATTTT. It translates to CASSLWGRRGNTIYF. Complete variable domain (other parts from reference TRBV28 and TRBJ1-3): DVKVTQSSRYLVKRTGEKVFLECVQDMDHENMFWYRQDPGLGLRLIYFSYDVKMKEKGDIPEGYSVSREKKERFSLILESASTNQTSMYLCASSLWGRRGNTIYFGEGSWLTVV.

The genes are TRBV30 and TRBJ1-5; D unclear. The V gene's germline CDR1 is GTSNPN and CDR2 SVGIG (reference sequence). The CDR3 has 13 residues. V shed 2 bases and J shed 0 bases, with 5 bases lying between them. The CDR3 DNA reads as TGTGCCTGGAGTCTAGATAGCAATCAGCCCCAGCATTTT. It encodes CAWSLDSNQPQHF.

CDR3 sequence (DNA): TGCGCCAGCAGCCGTCCCGAAGTCTACGAGCAGTACTTC. Its protein is CASSRPEVYEQYF. The rearrangement links TRBV5-1 to TRBJ2-7; D gene unclear. Per the germline V gene, CDR1 is SGHRS and CDR2 is YFSETQ. Trimming shortened V by 4 bases and J by 3 bases, and 11 bases separated the two germline ends. The CDR3 length is 13 residues.

The chain is built from TRBV5-1 and TRBJ1-1; TRBD1 matches 7 bases. The CDR3 has 15 residues. Germline CDR1 SGHRS, CDR2 YFSETQ. Trimming took 0 bases from V and 1 from J; bases not matched to a gene: 3. The chain's CDR3 is CASSLEHRGNTEAFF. CDR3 bases: TGCGCCAGCAGCTTGGAACACAGGGGGAACACTGAAGCTTTCTTT.

The chain uses TRBV19 and TRBJ1-1; TRBD1 might be the D (5 bases). There are 16 residues in the CDR3. Deletions cut 5 bases from V and 0 bases from J, with 16 bases between. Germline V lookup: CDR1 LNHDA, CDR2 SQIVND (reference sequence). The CDR3 DNA follows: TGTGCCAGTAGTCGGTTACTCCGGGGGATGAACACTGAAGCTTTCTTT. Translated: CASSRLLRGMNTEAFF.

This clone was seen a single time. The chain employs TRBV6-5 and TRBJ1-1; no firm D call. The length of the CDR3 is 15 residues. The V and J ends lost 0 bases and 2 bases respectively, with 10 bases between them. CDR1 and CDR2 (germline): MNHEY, SVGAGI. The DNA for the CDR3 is TGTGCCAGCAGTTACTCACCCAGAGCTAACACTGAAGCTTTCTTT. Protein sequence: CASSYSPRANTEAFF.

The chain joins TRBV24-1 to TRBJ1-6; D not certain. Looked up from germline, CDR1 is KGHDR and CDR2 is SFDVKD. Trimming shortened V by 7 bases and J by 7 bases, and 10 bases separated the two germline ends. This CDR3 spans 13 amino acids. The CDR3 sequence is CATRRTSNSPLHF. As DNA, the CDR3 is TGTGCCACCAGACGAACCTCGAATTCACCCCTCCACTTT.

The chain is built from TRBV6-1 and TRBJ1-2; D gene uncertain. Between the trimmed V and J ends, which lost 1 base and 4 bases, there was a span of 7 bases. The CDR3 sequence is 13 residues long. The germline gives CDR1 MNHNS, CDR2 SASEGT. The CDR3 sequence is CASSEGPIYGYTF. CDR3 nucleotide sequence: TGTGCCAGCAGTGAAGGGCCAATCTATGGCTACACCTTC.

This CDR3 is CASSPGSGFITDTQYF. The CDR3 DNA reads TGTGCCAGCAGCCCAGGGAGCGGATTCATCACAGATACGCAGTATTTT. This chain connects TRBV5-8 to TRBJ2-3; D is tentatively TRBD1 or TRBD2 (5 bases each). Germline-derived CDR1 and CDR2 are SGHTS and YDEGEE. V lost 4 bases to trimming and J lost 2 bases, with 17 bases between them. CDR3 length equals 16 residues.

This chain uses TRBV19 with TRBJ2-4; D is possibly TRBD1 (5 bases). There are 15 residues in the CDR3. Germline V CDR1 and CDR2: LNHDA, SQIVND (reference sequence). V shed 8 bases and J shed 1 base, with 15 bases lying between them. CDR3 nucleotide sequence: TGTGCCAGTTCCCAGACAGCTACTGCCAAAAACATTCAGTACTTC. Residues: CASSQTATAKNIQYF.

This chain connects TRBV6-1 to TRBJ1-3, with D perhaps TRBD1 (6 bases). Germline CDR1 MNHNS, CDR2 SASEGT. CDR3 length: 15 residues. Trimming pared 2 bases from V and 2 bases from J, leaving 10 bases between. CDR3 nucleotides: TGTGCCAGCAGTGAAAGAGGACAGCCTGGAAACACCATATATTTT. Translating it yields CASSERGQPGNTIYF.

This clone appeared a single time. V and J are TRBV7-2 and TRBJ1-4; 10 nucleotides match TRBD1. CDR1 SGHTA and CDR2 FQGNSA come from the germline V gene. The CDR3 covers 15 residues. Unmatched junction bases numbered 4, after V lost 3 bases and J lost 6 bases. The CDR3 nucleotides read TGTGCCAGCAGCTTTTCCGACAGGGGGCATGAAAAACTGTTTTTT. It translates to CASSFSDRGHEKLFF.

This clone has a single count. This chain connects TRBV29-1 to TRBJ1-2; maybe TRBD1 (5 bases). The CDR3 contains 16 residues. V lost 2 bases, J lost 6 bases, and 22 bases lay in between. The germline gives CDR1 SQVTM, CDR2 ANQGSEA. CDR3 region: CSVEMGQGRTYDGYTF. For the CDR3, the DNA is TGCAGCGTTGAAATGGGGCAGGGCCGAACTTATGATGGCTACACCTTC. Variable domain in full (rest from reference TRBV29-1 and TRBJ1-2): SAVISQKPSRDICQRGTSLTIQCQVDSQVTMMFWYRQQPGQSLTLIATANQGSEATYESGFVIDKFPISRPNLTFSTLTVSNMSPEDSSIYLCSVEMGQGRTYDGYTFGSGTRLTVV.

A single count supports this clone. The J gene is TRBJ1-4, the V gene TRBV20-1, with D possibly matching TRBD1 (5 bases). The CDR3 sequence is 16 residues long. Trimming removed 3 bases from V and 6 bases from J, with 20 bases in between. Germline values: CDR1 DFQATT, CDR2 SNEGSKA (reference sequence). The CDR3 region is CSASPWPGRGDEKLFF. The CDR3 DNA is TGCAGTGCTAGTCCCTGGCCCGGGCGAGGGGATGAAAAACTGTTTTTT.

V usage is TRBV3-1 (or the pseudogene TRBV3-2) and J usage is TRBJ1-3; D is uncertain. The germline CDR1 and CDR2 sequences are LGHDT and YNNKEL (reference sequence). Trimming left V 4 bases short and J 2 bases short, with 9 bases between. The CDR3 is 14 residues long. The CDR3 sequence: CASSLNGAGNTIYF. The DNA of the CDR3 is TGTGCCAGCAGCCTCAATGGAGCTGGAAACACCATATATTTT.

J is TRBJ2-5 and V is TRBV9; weak D call: TRBD1 (5 bases). Looked up from germline, CDR1 is SGDLS and CDR2 is YYNGEE. The CDR3 length is 14 residues. The V end was cut by 0 bases, the J end by 4 bases, with 10 bases between. In nucleotides, the CDR3 is TGTGCCAGCAGCGTAGGGGGCAGTCTAGAGACCCAGTACTTC. This translates into CASSVGGSLETQYF.